The next 2 T cell receptor beta chains were all read from a single sample in a study of blood T cells in healthy people across ages. The authors ran a second PCR of roughly 6 to 12 cycles using a sample-barcoded 5' primer and a J-beta primer mix. Each CDR3 protein gets one entry after TCRdb re-called the 5' RACE reads with MiXCR. The data hold some 900,000 distinct CDR3 sequences, with approximately 49% observed a single time. The sample taken for sequencing was blood. The receptors stem from a man aged 25 to 40 in good health.

The chain links TRBV9 to TRBJ2-7, with 8 bases matching TRBD1. The germline V gene encodes CDR1 SGDLS and CDR2 YYNGEE. V gave up 0 bases and J gave up 2 bases; unmatched junction bases: 4. The CDR3 length is 15 residues. The CDR3: CASSVATGATYEQYF. The CDR3 DNA reads as TGTGCCAGCAGCGTAGCGACAGGGGCAACCTACGAGCAGTACTTC.

Only a few counts were recorded for this clonotype. This chain uses TRBV29-1 with TRBJ2-3; no definite D call. CDR3 length: 11 residues. Germline assignment: CDR1 SQVTM and CDR2 ANQGSEA. V was shortened by 5 bases and J by 4 bases, with 7 bases between the two germline ends. The CDR3 sequence: CSVMSPDTQYF. The CDR3, as DNA: TGCAGCGTTATGAGTCCAGATACGCAGTATTTT.